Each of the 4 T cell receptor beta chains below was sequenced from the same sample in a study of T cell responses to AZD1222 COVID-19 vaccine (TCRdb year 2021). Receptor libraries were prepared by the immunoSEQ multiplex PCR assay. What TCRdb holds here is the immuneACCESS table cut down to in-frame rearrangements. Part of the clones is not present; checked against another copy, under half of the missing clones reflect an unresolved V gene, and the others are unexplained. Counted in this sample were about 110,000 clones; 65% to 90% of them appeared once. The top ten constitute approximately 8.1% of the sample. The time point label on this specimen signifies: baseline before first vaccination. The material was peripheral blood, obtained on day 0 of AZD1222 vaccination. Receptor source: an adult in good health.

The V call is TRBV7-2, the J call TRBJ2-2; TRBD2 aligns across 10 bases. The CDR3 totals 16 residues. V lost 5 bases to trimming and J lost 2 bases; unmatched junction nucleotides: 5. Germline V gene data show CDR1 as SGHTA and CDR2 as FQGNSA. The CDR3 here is CASSAGLAVNTGELFF. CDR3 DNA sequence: TGTGCCAGCAGCGCCGGACTAGCGGTTAACACCGGGGAGCTGTTTTTT.

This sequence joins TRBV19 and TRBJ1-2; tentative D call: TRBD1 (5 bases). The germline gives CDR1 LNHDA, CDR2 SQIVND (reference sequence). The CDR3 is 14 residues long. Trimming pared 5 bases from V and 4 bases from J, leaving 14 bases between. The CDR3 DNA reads TGTGCCAGTAGTCCCGGGACGGAACTCTATGGCTACACCTTC. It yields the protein CASSPGTELYGYTF.

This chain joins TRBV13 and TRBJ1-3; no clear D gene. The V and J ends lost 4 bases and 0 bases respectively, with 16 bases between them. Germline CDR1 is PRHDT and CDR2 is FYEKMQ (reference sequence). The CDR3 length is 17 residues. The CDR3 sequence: CASSSPSRLISGNTIYF. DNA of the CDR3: TGTGCCAGCAGCTCCCCCTCTAGACTTATCTCTGGAAACACCATATATTTT.

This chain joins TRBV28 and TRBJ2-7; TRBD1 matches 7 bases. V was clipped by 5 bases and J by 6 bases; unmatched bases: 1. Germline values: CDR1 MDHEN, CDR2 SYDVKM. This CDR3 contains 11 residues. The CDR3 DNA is TGTGCCAGCAGTCACAGGGGCGAGCAGTACTTC. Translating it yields CASSHRGEQYF.